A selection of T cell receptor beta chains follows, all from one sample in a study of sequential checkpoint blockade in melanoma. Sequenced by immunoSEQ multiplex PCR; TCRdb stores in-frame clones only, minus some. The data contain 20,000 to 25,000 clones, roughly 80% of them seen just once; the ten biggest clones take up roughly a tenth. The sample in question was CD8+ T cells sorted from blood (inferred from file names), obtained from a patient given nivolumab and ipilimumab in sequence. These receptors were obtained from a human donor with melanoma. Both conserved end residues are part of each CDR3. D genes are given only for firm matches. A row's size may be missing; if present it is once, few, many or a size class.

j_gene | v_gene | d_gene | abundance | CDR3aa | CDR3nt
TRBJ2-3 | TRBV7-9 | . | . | CATEPPGGPATDTQYF | TGTGCCACCGAACCCCCCGGGGGGCCGGCCACAGATACGCAGTATTTT
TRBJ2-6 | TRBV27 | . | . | CASSLVYSGANVLTF | TGTGCCAGCAGTTTAGTCTACTCTGGGGCCAACGTCCTGACTTTC
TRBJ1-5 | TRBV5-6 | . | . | CASSSGGGPHQPQHF | TGTGCCAGCAGCTCGGGGGGAGGTCCTCATCAGCCCCAGCATTTT
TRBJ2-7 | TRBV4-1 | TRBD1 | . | CASSQSWDSLLEQYF | TGCGCCAGCAGCCAAAGTTGGGACAGCCTTCTCGAGCAGTACTTC
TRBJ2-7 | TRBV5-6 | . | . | CASSLANTGPLYEQYF | TGTGCCAGCAGCTTGGCCAATACAGGACCGCTCTACGAGCAGTACTTC
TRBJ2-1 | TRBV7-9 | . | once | CASSPTLTLYNEQFF | TGTGCCAGCAGCCCCACTCTAACCCTATACAATGAGCAGTTCTTC
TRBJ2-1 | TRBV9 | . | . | CASSPRGGSSYNEQFF | TGTGCCAGCAGCCCCCGAGGGGGTAGCTCCTACAATGAGCAGTTCTTC
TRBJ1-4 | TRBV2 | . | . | CASMAGEGTSAF | TGTGCCAGCATGGCCGGGGAGGGCACCTCCGCGTTT
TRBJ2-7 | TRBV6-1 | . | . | CASSRTSHYEQYF | TGTGCCAGCAGTAGGACAAGCCACTACGAGCAGTACTTC
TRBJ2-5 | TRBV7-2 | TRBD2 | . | CASSFWTSGGVETQYF | TGTGCCAGCAGCTTCTGGACTAGCGGGGGTGTGGAGACCCAGTACTTC
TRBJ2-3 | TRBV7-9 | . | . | CASSPGRPSSTDTQYF | TGTGCCAGCAGCCCTGGGAGACCTTCTAGCACAGATACGCAGTATTTT
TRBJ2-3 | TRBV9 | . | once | CASSVDAGDTQYF | TGTGCCAGCAGCGTAGACGCGGGAGATACGCAGTATTTT
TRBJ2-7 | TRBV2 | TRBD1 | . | CASSDPGGSYEQYF | TGTGCCAGCAGTGACCCAGGGGGCTCCTACGAGCAGTACTTC
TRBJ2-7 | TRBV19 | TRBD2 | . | CASGGAGEYEQYF | TGTGCCAGCGGGGGGGCAGGGGAGTACGAGCAGTACTTC
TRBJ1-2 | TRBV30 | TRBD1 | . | CAWRGTGGHYGYTF | TGTGCCTGGAGGGGCACAGGGGGGCACTATGGCTACACCTTC
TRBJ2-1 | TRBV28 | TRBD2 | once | CASSLQREGLGNEQFF | TGTGCCAGCAGTTTACAGCGGGAGGGCCTTGGCAATGAGCAGTTCTTC
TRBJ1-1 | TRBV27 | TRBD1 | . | CASSWHRGSYTEAFF | TGTGCCAGCAGTTGGCACAGGGGCTCGTACACTGAAGCTTTCTTT
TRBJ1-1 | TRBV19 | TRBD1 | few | CASSIGQGYTEAFF | TGTGCCAGTAGTATTGGACAGGGGTACACTGAAGCTTTCTTT
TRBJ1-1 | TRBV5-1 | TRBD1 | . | CASSLQGGNTEAFF | TGCGCCAGCAGCTTACAGGGGGGGAACACTGAAGCTTTCTTT
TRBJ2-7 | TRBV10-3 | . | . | CAISESHSYEQYF | TGTGCCATCAGTGAGTCCCACTCCTACGAGCAGTACTTC
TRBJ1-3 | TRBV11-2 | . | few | CASSPPQGRNTIYF | TGTGCCAGCAGCCCCCCCCAGGGTAGAAACACCATATATTTT
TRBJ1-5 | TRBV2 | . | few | CASSRGSNQPQHF | TGTGCCAGCAGTAGGGGGTCCAATCAGCCCCAGCATTTT
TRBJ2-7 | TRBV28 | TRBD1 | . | CASSLLGGFYEQYF | TGTGCCAGCAGTTTGCTAGGGGGCTTCTACGAGCAGTACTTC
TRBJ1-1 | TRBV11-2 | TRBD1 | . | CASRIRGLNTEAFF | TGTGCCAGCAGGATCAGGGGGCTGAACACTGAAGCTTTCTTT